Shown below are 8 T cell receptor beta chains from a single sample sequenced in a study of T-cell memory formation after mild COVID-19. MiXCR was run by TCRdb on the 5' RACE reads, yielding one entry per CDR3 protein. The table records around 510,000 distinct CDR3 sequences, roughly 21% of them present only once. The sample comprised PBMCs or a T cell subset sorted from them (not recorded which). These receptors came from an adult woman who had mild COVID-19 (a few samples of this study predate the infection). Cell type and time point are not known.

This clonotype was detected a few times. Mismatch with germline at one junction end may stem from a read error. The rearrangement joins TRBV15 to TRBJ1-2; possibly TRBD1 for D (5 bases). CDR3 size: 17 residues. The germline CDR1 and CDR2 sequences are LNHNV and YYDKDF (reference sequence). Here the CDR3 reads CATSRDSRLYQTDPDKF. CDR3 nucleotides: TGTGCCACCAGCAGAGATTCCAGACTATATCAGACCGATCCGGACAAGTTC.

This clonotype has only a few counts. This rearrangement joins TRBV7-9 to TRBJ1-4, with TRBD1 as a possible D gene (5 bases). This CDR3 is 16 amino acids long. CDR1 is SEHNR, CDR2 FQNEAQ, per germline (reference sequence). V was clipped by 6 bases and J by 4 bases, with 18 bases between them. The CDR3 DNA reads TGTGCCAGCAGTCCCGCAATGGGGGGGTTTAATGAAAAACTGTTTTTT. Protein sequence: CASSPAMGGFNEKLFF.

The chain combines TRBV7-6 with TRBJ1-5; maybe TRBD1 (6 bases). CDR1 and CDR2 from the germline V gene are SGHVS and FNYEAQ. This CDR3 has 11 amino acids. DNA for the CDR3: TGTGAACAGGGAAACAATCAGCCCCAGCATTTT. This codes for CEQGNNQPQHF.

The chain couples TRBV7-2 to TRBJ2-7; weak D call: TRBD2 (6 bases). V lost 1 base to trimming and J lost 0 bases, with 13 bases between them. The CDR3 loop spans 16 amino acids. In germline, CDR1 is SGHTA, CDR2 FQGNSA. The CDR3 spells CASSLEGGVSSYEQYF. CDR3 bases: TGTGCCAGCAGCTTAGAGGGCGGGGTAAGCTCCTACGAGCAGTACTTC.

This clonotype has a handful of counts. The chain carries TRBV12-3 or TRBV12-4 and TRBJ2-3; TRBD2 aligns across 13 bases. CDR3 length: 17 residues. V lost 1 base to trimming and J lost 1 base; unmatched junction nucleotides: 2. CDR3 in amino acids: CASSLGTSGRGTDTQYF. DNA of the CDR3: TGTGCCAGCAGTTTAGGGACTAGCGGGAGAGGCACAGATACGCAGTATTTT.

This clonotype was counted a few times. V usage is TRBV3-1 and J usage is TRBJ2-7, with 7 bases fitting TRBD2. Germline lookup yields CDR1 LGHDT and CDR2 YNNKEL (reference sequence). This CDR3 spans 17 amino acids. V shed 3 bases, J shed 4 bases, and the junction held 15 bases outside the gene matches. CDR3 residues: CASSHTLSTAGEYEQYF. In DNA, the CDR3 is TGTGCCAGCAGCCATACACTATCTACGGCGGGAGAGTACGAGCAGTACTTC.

At least ten counts were recorded for this clonotype. The V call is TRBV7-3, the J call TRBJ2-1; 11 bases align to TRBD2. J gave up 8 bases and V 3 bases, and 3 bases lay outside the gene matches. The length of the CDR3 is 14 residues. Germline V gene lookup returns CDR1 SGHTA and CDR2 FQGTGA. The CDR3 is CASSFSGRGYEQFF. In DNA form, the CDR3 reads TGTGCCAGCAGCTTTAGCGGGAGGGGTTATGAGCAGTTCTTC.

This clonotype occurred many times. A read error may produce the germline difference seen at one junction end. CDR3 loop: CASSPLAGNNEQFF. CDR3 nucleotide sequence: TGTGCCAGCTCCCCACTAGCGGGGAACAATGAGCAGTTCTTC. The V and J genes are TRBV18 and TRBJ2-1; TRBD2 matches 10 bases. The germline V gene encodes CDR1 KGHSH and CDR2 LQKENI. CDR3 size: 14 residues.